What follows are 19 T cell receptor beta chains derived from one specimen sequenced in a study of blood T cell repertoires in COVID-19. TCRdb's copy holds only in-frame clones and misses some; the assay was immunoSEQ multiplex PCR. The data show about 480,000 clones, nearly 90% seen once. The sequencing input was PBMCs or T cells enriched from blood (not recorded which). The receptor source for this set is a woman aged 18-29 years with acute COVID-19.

This chain joins TRBV7-2 and TRBJ1-2; D possibly corresponds to TRBD1 (5 bases). Trimming stripped 6 bases from V and 5 bases from J, with 19 bases between. The CDR3 is 15 amino acids. Germline V gene lookup returns CDR1 SGHTA and CDR2 FQGNSA. CDR3 sequence: CASSRWGDGAYGYTF. The CDR3 DNA follows: TGTGCCAGCAGTCGCTGGGGGGACGGTGCATATGGCTACACCTTC.

The chain has TRBV25-1 and TRBJ1-5; TRBD1 matches at 8 bases. CDR3 length: 14 amino acids. The V segment lost 3 bases and the J segment 3 bases; nucleotides outside the gene matches: 1. Germline CDR1 reads MGHDK; CDR2 reads SYGVNS. The CDR3, as DNA: TGTGCCAGCAGTGACAGGGGGCCCAATCAGCCCCAGCATTTT. It codes for CASSDRGPNQPQHF.

The rearrangement links TRBV3-1 (or the pseudogene TRBV3-2) to TRBJ2-2; D gene ambiguous. Deletions cut 0 bases from V and 6 bases from J, with 5 bases between. This CDR3 has 13 residues. Germline lookup yields CDR1 LGHDT and CDR2 YNNKEL (reference sequence). CDR3 sequence (DNA): TGTGCCAGCAGCCAAGACGCAGCCGGGGAGCTGTTTTTT. Translating gives CASSQDAAGELFF.

The chain employs TRBV4-1 and TRBJ2-1; 10 bases match TRBD2. The CDR3 length is 17 residues. V lost 0 bases to trimming and J lost 10 bases; unmatched junction nucleotides: 12. CDR1 is MGHRA and CDR2 is YSYEKL in the germline V gene. CDR3 region: CASSQDMLASGSQEQFF. In DNA form, the CDR3 reads TGCGCCAGCAGCCAAGATATGTTGGCTAGCGGGAGTCAGGAGCAGTTCTTC.

Here the CDR3 reads CASSRSFRDRGAEAFF. In nucleotides, the CDR3 is TGTGCCAGCAGCCGAAGTTTCCGGGACAGGGGCGCTGAAGCTTTCTTT. The chain uses TRBV7-9 and TRBJ1-1, with 10 bases fitting TRBD1. Germline V lookup: CDR1 SEHNR, CDR2 FQNEAQ (reference sequence). This CDR3 is 16 amino acids long. The junction had 12 bases not matched to a gene; V was cut back by 5 bases and J by 6 bases.

V and J are TRBV7-2 and TRBJ1-4; 8 bases match TRBD1. Germline V gene sequence: CDR1 SGHTA, CDR2 FQGNSA. Trimming cost V 5 bases and J 6 bases; bases outside gene matches: 11. This CDR3 has 16 amino acids. CDR3 nucleotides: TGTGCCAGCAGCCTTCCCGGGACAGGAGGCTATGAAAAACTGTTTTTT. Protein sequence: CASSLPGTGGYEKLFF.

CDR3 bases: TGCAGCGTCCGCCTGAGGACAGGTTCCTCCTACGAGCAGTACTTC. It specifies CSVRLRTGSSYEQYF. The chain couples TRBV29-1 to TRBJ2-7; 7 nucleotides match TRBD1. The V segment lost 6 bases and the J segment 0 bases; nucleotides outside the gene matches: 11. The CDR3 runs 15 residues. Germline lookup yields CDR1 SQVTM and CDR2 ANQGSEA.

V and J are TRBV6-2 or TRBV6-3 and TRBJ1-2, with TRBD1 matching 9 bases. The CDR3 is 16 residues long. The germline V gene encodes CDR1 MNHEY and CDR2 SVGEGT. The junction had 8 bases not matched to a gene; V was cut back by 2 bases and J by 4 bases. CDR3 bases: TGTGCCAGCAGTTACACACCGGGACAGGGAGGCTATGGCTACACCTTC. Its protein is CASSYTPGQGGYGYTF.

This clone was seen a handful of times. V and J are TRBV28 and TRBJ1-5; maybe TRBD1 (6 bases). Trimming removed 4 bases at V and 5 bases at J, with 21 bases between. CDR3 size: 17 residues. Germline CDR1 and CDR2: MDHEN and SYDVKM. As DNA, the CDR3 is TGTGCCAGCAGTTCACGGACCGGGACATTGTGGGATCAGCCCCAGCATTTT. It specifies CASSSRTGTLWDQPQHF.

J is TRBJ2-1 and V is TRBV7-2, with 9 bases matching TRBD2. CDR3 length equals 18 residues. V lost 5 bases to trimming and J lost 2 bases; unmatched junction nucleotides: 13. Germline-derived CDR1 and CDR2 are SGHTA and FQGNSA. The CDR3, as DNA: TGTGCCAGCAGCCTAGTGGGGCTAGCGGGGAACCCCTACAATGAGCAGTTCTTC. Protein: CASSLVGLAGNPYNEQFF.

The V and J genes are TRBV19 and TRBJ2-1; 13 bases line up with TRBD2. Germline CDR1 LNHDA, CDR2 SQIVND (reference sequence). This CDR3 has 14 amino acids. V was pared by 6 bases and J by 5 bases, with 1 base of the junction left unmatched. The CDR3 loop reads CASSGLAGDNEQFF. The CDR3 DNA sequence: TGTGCCAGTAGCGGACTAGCGGGGGACAATGAGCAGTTCTTC.

The J gene is TRBJ1-5, the V gene TRBV27, with D unclear. Germline CDR1 MNHEY, CDR2 SMNVEV (reference sequence). The V and J ends lost 2 bases and 0 bases respectively, with 5 bases between them. This CDR3 is 14 amino acids long. The CDR3 DNA reads TGTGCCAGCAGTTTACTATCTAGCAATCAGCCCCAGCATTTT. It yields the protein CASSLLSSNQPQHF.

J is TRBJ2-3 and V is TRBV5-1; TRBD2 agrees at 7 bases. J lost 6 bases, V lost 2 bases, and 9 bases had no gene match. This CDR3 comprises 15 residues. Per the germline V gene, CDR1 is SGHRS and CDR2 is YFSETQ. The CDR3 spells CASSFGRENYDTQYF. For the CDR3, the DNA is TGCGCCAGCAGCTTTGGGCGGGAGAATTACGATACGCAGTATTTT.

The chain is built from TRBV7-9 and TRBJ2-7; D is unresolved. Between the trimmed V and J ends, which lost 4 bases and 0 bases, there was a span of 4 bases. The germline V gene has CDR1 SEHNR and CDR2 FQNEAQ (reference sequence). The CDR3 has 12 amino acids. The CDR3 DNA follows: TGTGCCAGCAGCTGGGCCTCCTACGAGCAGTACTTC. Its translation is CASSWASYEQYF.

V is TRBV14 and J is TRBJ1-1, with a tentative D call TRBD1 (6 bases). V was cut by 3 bases and J by 6 bases, with 8 bases left in between. This CDR3 is 12 amino acids long. CDR1 SGHDN and CDR2 FVKESK come from the germline V gene. CDR3 sequence: CASSHRGSEAFF. For the CDR3, the DNA is TGTGCCAGCAGCCACAGGGGTTCTGAAGCTTTCTTT.

The CDR3 bases are TGTGCCAGCAGGGAACAGGGAACGAACACTGAAGCTTTCTTT. Amino acids: CASREQGTNTEAFF. The chain links TRBV2 to TRBJ1-1; possible D gene TRBD1, 6 bases. Trimming removed 6 bases from V and 1 base from J, with 12 bases in between. From germline, CDR1 is SNHLY and CDR2 FYNNEI. This CDR3 has 14 residues.

This clone was observed a single time. This chain joins TRBV9 and TRBJ2-3; tentatively, D is TRBD1 (6 bases). Trimming removed 0 bases from V and 2 bases from J, with 13 bases in between. The CDR3 runs 16 residues. Germline CDR1 SGDLS, CDR2 YYNGEE. The CDR3 region is CASSVGAGANTDTQYF. For the CDR3, the DNA is TGTGCCAGCAGCGTAGGGGCAGGGGCCAACACAGATACGCAGTATTTT.

The chain links TRBV5-1 to TRBJ2-3, with D possibly being TRBD2 (5 bases). Deletions cut 5 bases from V and 2 bases from J, with 15 bases between. The CDR3 has 15 residues. Germline CDR1 reads SGHRS; CDR2 reads YFSETQ. DNA of the CDR3: TGCGCCAGCAGGAGAGGGCAAGAAGACACAGATACGCAGTATTTT. It is translated as CASRRGQEDTDTQYF. The full variable domain, its missing parts supplied by reference TRBV5-1 and TRBJ2-3, is KAGVTQTPRYLIKTRGQQVTLSCSPISGHRSVSWYQQTPGQGLQFLFEYFSETQRNKGNFPGRFSGRQFSNSRSEMNVSTLELGDSALYLCASRRGQEDTDTQYFGPGTRLTVL.

The V gene is TRBV18, the J gene TRBJ1-1; D call uncertain. The germline gives CDR1 KGHSH, CDR2 LQKENI. CDR3 size: 14 residues. V lost 2 bases and J lost 4, with 11 bases in between. The DNA for the CDR3 is TGTGCCAGCTCACCATTGGGTGAGGGCACTGAAGCTTTCTTT. Protein sequence: CASSPLGEGTEAFF.